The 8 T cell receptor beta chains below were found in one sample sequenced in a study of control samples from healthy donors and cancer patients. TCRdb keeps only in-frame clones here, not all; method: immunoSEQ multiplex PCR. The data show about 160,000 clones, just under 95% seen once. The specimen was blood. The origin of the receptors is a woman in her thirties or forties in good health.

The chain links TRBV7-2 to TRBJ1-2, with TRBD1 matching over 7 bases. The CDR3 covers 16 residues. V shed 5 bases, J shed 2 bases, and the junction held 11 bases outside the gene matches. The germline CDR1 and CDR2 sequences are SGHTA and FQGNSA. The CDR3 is CASSPDRATTNYGYTF. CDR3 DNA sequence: TGTGCCAGCAGCCCTGACAGGGCGACTACGAACTATGGCTACACCTTC.

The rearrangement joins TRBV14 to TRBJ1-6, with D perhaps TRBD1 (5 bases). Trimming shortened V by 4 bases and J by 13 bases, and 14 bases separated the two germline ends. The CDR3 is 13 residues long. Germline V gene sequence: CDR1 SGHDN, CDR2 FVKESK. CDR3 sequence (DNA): TGTGCCAGCAGCCCAGGGCCGGCGGGCCCCCTCCACTTT. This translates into CASSPGPAGPLHF.

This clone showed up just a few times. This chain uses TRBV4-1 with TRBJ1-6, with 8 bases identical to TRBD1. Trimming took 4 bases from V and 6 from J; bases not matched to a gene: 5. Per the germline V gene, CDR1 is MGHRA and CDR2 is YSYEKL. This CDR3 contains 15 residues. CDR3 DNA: TGCGCCAGCAGCCCCATGACAGGGGTTAATTCACCCCTCCACTTT. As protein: CASSPMTGVNSPLHF.

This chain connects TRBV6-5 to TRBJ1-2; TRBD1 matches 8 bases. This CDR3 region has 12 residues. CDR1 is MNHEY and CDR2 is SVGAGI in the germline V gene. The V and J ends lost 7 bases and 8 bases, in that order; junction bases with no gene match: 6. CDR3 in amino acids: CASNRGDGGYTF. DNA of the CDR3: TGTGCCAGCAACAGGGGGGACGGCGGCTACACCTTC.

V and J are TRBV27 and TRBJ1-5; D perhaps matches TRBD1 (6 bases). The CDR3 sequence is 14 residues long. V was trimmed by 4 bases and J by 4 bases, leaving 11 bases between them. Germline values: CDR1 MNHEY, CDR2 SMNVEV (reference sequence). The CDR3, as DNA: TGTGCCAGCAGTTCCTTGGACAGTAATCAGCCCCAGCATTTT. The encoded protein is CASSSLDSNQPQHF.

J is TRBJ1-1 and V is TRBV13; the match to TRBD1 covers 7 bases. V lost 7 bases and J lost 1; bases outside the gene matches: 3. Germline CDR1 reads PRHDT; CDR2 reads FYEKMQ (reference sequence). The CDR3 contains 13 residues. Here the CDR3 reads CASTGTENTEAFF. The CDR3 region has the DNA TGTGCCAGCACCGGGACAGAGAACACTGAAGCTTTCTTT.

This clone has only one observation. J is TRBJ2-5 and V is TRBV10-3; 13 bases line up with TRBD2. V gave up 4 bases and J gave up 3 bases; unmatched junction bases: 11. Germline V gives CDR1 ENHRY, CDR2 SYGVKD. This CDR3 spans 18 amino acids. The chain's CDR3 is CAISGTSGGAVGKETQYF. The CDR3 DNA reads TGTGCCATCAGTGGTACTAGCGGGGGGGCCGTTGGAAAAGAGACCCAGTACTTC.

CDR3 region: CATRRGYNQPQHF. As DNA, the CDR3 is TGTGCCACCCGACGGGGGTACAATCAGCCCCAGCATTTT. The chain uses TRBV27 and TRBJ1-5; D might be TRBD1 (5 bases). CDR3 length equals 13 residues. Germline V gene lookup returns CDR1 MNHEY and CDR2 SMNVEV (reference sequence). V was pared by 10 bases and J by 3 bases, with 13 bases between.